The 31 T cell receptor beta chains reported below all come from one sample, sequenced in a study of neoadjuvant nivolumab and ipilimumab in lung cancer (dated by TCRdb to the early 2020s). The library was generated by the immunoSEQ multiplex PCR assay. This is the immuneACCESS table as TCRdb keeps it, with only in-frame sequences that have V and J called. A part of the clones is gone; compared with another copy, unresolved V genes explain less than half, and the rest is unexplained. This sample gives 26,000 or so clones in total; under 85% of them show up just once. Jointly, the top ten make up 5.1% of the sample. The time point label for this specimen denotes: at surgical resection after neoadjuvant nivolumab +/- ipilimumab. The sample here was tumor tissue, taken after neoadjuvant nivolumab, alone or with ipilimumab, at or shortly before surgery. Receptors were obtained from an adult with non-small cell lung cancer.

This chain connects TRBV11-3 to TRBJ2-3; D ambiguous. The CDR3 covers 13 residues. V was clipped by 0 bases and J by 4 bases, with 5 bases between them. CDR1 is SGHNT and CDR2 is YENEEA in the germline V gene. CDR3 sequence reads: CASSLDSPDTQYF. In nucleotides, the CDR3 is TGTGCCAGCAGCTTAGACTCACCAGATACGCAGTATTTT.

The chain links TRBV7-2 to TRBJ2-7, with D unresolved. V gave up 7 bases and J gave up 3 bases, with 16 bases separating them. The CDR3 sequence is 14 residues long. The germline gives CDR1 SGHTA, CDR2 FQGNSA. CDR3 in amino acids: CASISHIGSYEQYF. As DNA, the CDR3 is TGTGCCAGCATTTCTCACATAGGCAGCTACGAGCAGTACTTC.

The chain is built from TRBV7-9 and TRBJ1-1; D remains ambiguous. The V gene's germline CDR1 is SEHNR and CDR2 FQNEAQ (reference sequence). This CDR3 has 14 residues. With 4 bases removed from V and 7 bases from J, the gap between germline ends came to 16 bases. The CDR3 DNA reads TGTGCCAGCAGCTACCCACTCCCGCGGGGTGAAGCTTTCTTT. Translation gives CASSYPLPRGEAFF.

V is TRBV30 and J is TRBJ2-5, with TRBD1 identical over 10 bases. V shed 4 bases, J shed 5 bases, and the junction held 10 bases outside the gene matches. Per the germline V gene, CDR1 is GTSNPN and CDR2 is SVGIG (reference sequence). The CDR3 loop spans 15 amino acids. CDR3 nucleotides: TGTGCCTGGAACGCCGGGACAGGGGCCCGGGAGACCCAGTACTTC. This translates into CAWNAGTGARETQYF.

J is TRBJ2-3 and V is TRBV5-6; the match to TRBD1 covers 10 bases. Trimming removed 7 bases from V and 3 bases from J; junction bases left unmatched: 11. The CDR3 runs to 16 residues. Germline CDR1 reads SGHDT; CDR2 reads YYEEEE. CDR3 protein: CASDRLGQGDTDTQYF. CDR3 coding DNA: TGTGCCAGCGACCGCCTCGGACAGGGGGATACAGATACGCAGTATTTT.

This chain connects TRBV5-1 to TRBJ1-4; D may be TRBD1 (5 bases). Trimming took 0 bases from V and 0 from J, leaving 12 bases between them. Germline CDR1 reads SGHRS; CDR2 reads YFSETQ. The CDR3 runs to 17 residues. In DNA, the CDR3 is TGCGCCAGCAGCTTGGCCCCGGGAGGGGCAACTAATGAAAAACTGTTTTTT. Translated, it gives CASSLAPGGATNEKLFF.

This rearrangement joins TRBV7-9 to TRBJ2-2, with D possibly matching TRBD2 (6 bases). The V gene lost 2 bases and the J gene lost 7 bases, with 14 bases spanning the gap. The CDR3 has 15 residues. Germline loops: CDR1 SEHNR, CDR2 FQNEAQ (reference sequence). The CDR3 nucleotides are TGTGCCAGCAGCTTATTGCAGGCGGGGAACGGGGAGCTGTTTTTT. This translates into CASSLLQAGNGELFF.

This clone was found a few times. The V and J genes are TRBV4-2 and TRBJ2-2; no clear D gene. V lost 8 bases, J lost 0 bases, and 10 bases lay in between. Germline-derived CDR1 and CDR2 are LGHNA and YNFKEQ. CDR3 size: 14 residues. In nucleotides, the CDR3 is TGTGCCAGCTCCCCGGTCTCGAACACCGGGGAGCTGTTTTTT. Its translation: CASSPVSNTGELFF.

This clone was detected only a few times. The rearrangement joins TRBV20-1 to TRBJ2-5; D is ambiguous. The CDR3 extends over 11 amino acids. Looked up from germline, CDR1 is DFQATT and CDR2 is SNEGSKA (reference sequence). CDR3 nucleotide sequence: TGCAGCGCCGTTTTCGGAGAGACCCAGTACTTC. This sequence encodes CSAVFGETQYF.

This chain uses TRBV6-6 with TRBJ2-3; 11 positions agree with TRBD1. This CDR3 comprises 15 residues. Looked up from germline, CDR1 is MNHNY and CDR2 is SVGAGI (reference sequence). Trimming cost V 2 bases and J 6 bases; bases outside gene matches: 4. CDR3 DNA: TGTGCCAGCAGTTACAGGACAGGGGGCGCGGATACGCAGTATTTT. Protein sequence: CASSYRTGGADTQYF.

V and J are TRBV10-3 and TRBJ2-3, with unresolved D. The V gene lost 10 bases and the J gene lost 2 bases, with 13 bases spanning the gap. From germline, CDR1 is ENHRY and CDR2 SYGVKD. The CDR3 has 13 residues. CDR3 coding DNA: TGTGCCAAGTCCCGGTGGGACACAGATACGCAGTATTTT. It specifies CAKSRWDTDTQYF.

The chain couples TRBV29-1 to TRBJ2-1, with 7 bases aligning to TRBD1. The CDR3 loop spans 16 amino acids. The V segment lost 4 bases and the J segment 1 base; nucleotides outside the gene matches: 10. In germline, CDR1 is SQVTM, CDR2 ANQGSEA. The CDR3 DNA follows: TGCAGCGTTGTTCTGACAGGGCGAGGGTCCTACAATGAGCAGTTCTTC. It is translated as CSVVLTGRGSYNEQFF.

The chain links TRBV7-2 to TRBJ2-4; D might be TRBD2 (6 bases). Germline CDR1 is SGHTA and CDR2 is FQGNSA. The CDR3 has 14 amino acids. V lost 2 bases, J lost 7 bases, and 12 bases lay in between. The CDR3 is CASSLSPGGNIQYF. CDR3 nucleotides: TGTGCCAGCAGCTTAAGTCCCGGAGGGAACATTCAGTACTTC.

The chain carries TRBV7-9 and TRBJ2-2, with D unclear. Germline lookup yields CDR1 SEHNR and CDR2 FQNEAQ (reference sequence). With 5 bases removed from V and 2 bases from J, the gap between germline ends came to 15 bases. The length of the CDR3 is 16 residues. The CDR3 DNA sequence: TGTGCCAGCAGCCCTCGAGGTAGCATTAACACCGGGGAGCTGTTTTTT. This translates into CASSPRGSINTGELFF.

The chain links TRBV5-1 to TRBJ1-1; D is unresolved. Trimming removed 0 bases at V and 1 base at J, with 7 bases between. This CDR3 contains 14 residues. Germline V gene sequence: CDR1 SGHRS, CDR2 YFSETQ. The CDR3 DNA is TGCGCCAGCAGCTTGGCCAGCAAGAACACTGAAGCTTTCTTT. This codes for CASSLASKNTEAFF.

The chain recombines TRBV5-8 with TRBJ1-6; perhaps TRBD1 as D (5 bases). V lost 0 bases to trimming and J lost 4 bases, with 8 bases between them. Germline loops: CDR1 SGHTS, CDR2 YDEGEE. The CDR3 length is 15 residues. CDR3 in DNA: TGTGCCAGCAGCTTGGGGGGGTCTTATAATTCACCCCTCCACTTT. Its translation: CASSLGGSYNSPLHF.

This sequence joins TRBV6-5 and TRBJ2-6; no clear D gene. Deletions cut 9 bases from V and 2 bases from J, with 8 bases between. Germline lookup yields CDR1 MNHEY and CDR2 SVGAGI. The CDR3 has 13 residues. The CDR3 sequence: CASMTPGANVLTF. The CDR3 DNA follows: TGTGCCAGTATGACCCCTGGGGCCAACGTCCTGACTTTC.

The V and J genes are TRBV10-3 and TRBJ2-7; no firm D call. Germline V gene lookup returns CDR1 ENHRY and CDR2 SYGVKD. The CDR3 sequence is 11 residues long. V was pared by 3 bases and J by 4 bases, with 4 bases between. The CDR3, as DNA: TGTGCCATCAGTGAAATGTACGAGCAGTACTTC. Amino acids: CAISEMYEQYF.

The chain carries TRBV7-9 and TRBJ2-4; maybe TRBD2 (6 bases). This CDR3 has 13 residues. The V end lost 5 bases, the J end lost 8 bases, and 13 bases lay between the germline ends. In germline, CDR1 is SEHNR, CDR2 FQNEAQ (reference sequence). The CDR3 spells CASSPTPGDIQYF. CDR3 sequence (DNA): TGTGCCAGCAGCCCCACCCCGGGGGACATTCAGTACTTC.

The V and J genes are TRBV5-6 and TRBJ2-3, with TRBD1 matching 8 bases. V dropped 0 bases and J dropped 6; count of bases not matched to a gene: 9. The CDR3 has 16 residues. Looked up from germline, CDR1 is SGHDT and CDR2 is YYEEEE. In nucleotides, the CDR3 is TGTGCCAGCAGCTTGGAAATGGCAGGGGGCATGGATACGCAGTATTTT. Translated: CASSLEMAGGMDTQYF.

The chain carries TRBV6-5 and TRBJ2-7; 12 nucleotides align to TRBD2. The CDR3 is 15 residues long. Germline CDR1 MNHEY, CDR2 SVGAGI. V dropped 4 bases and J dropped 2; count of bases not matched to a gene: 3. The CDR3 DNA is TGTGCCAGCAGTTTTCTAGCGGGAGGGCCCTACGAGCAGTACTTC. Its protein is CASSFLAGGPYEQYF.

A single count supports this clone. The rearrangement uses TRBV20-1 and TRBJ2-7; D is unresolved. Germline-derived CDR1 and CDR2 are DFQATT and SNEGSKA (reference sequence). Trimming stripped 4 bases from V and 6 bases from J, with 10 bases between. There are 11 residues in the CDR3. In DNA, the CDR3 is TGCAGTGCTACGGGTTTTCTCGAGCAGTACTTC. Translating gives CSATGFLEQYF.

This clone was seen more than once but under ten times. The chain combines TRBV9 with TRBJ2-2; D unclear. Germline V gene lookup returns CDR1 SGDLS and CDR2 YYNGEE. The V gene lost 1 base and the J gene lost 7 bases, with 5 bases spanning the gap. This CDR3 contains 12 residues. DNA of the CDR3: TGTGCCAGCAGCGTATTTCGCGGGGAGCTGTTTTTT. Translation: CASSVFRGELFF.

The J gene is TRBJ2-3, the V gene TRBV27; 11 bases match TRBD1. From germline, CDR1 is MNHEY and CDR2 SMNVEV (reference sequence). V shed 3 bases and J 0 bases; nucleotides not matched to a gene: 23. This CDR3 region has 23 residues. The DNA of the CDR3 is TGTGCCAGCAGTTTTATATTGGCCCACCCCCCGGGACAGGGGGAGTGGAGCACAGATACGCAGTATTTT. Encoded protein: CASSFILAHPPGQGEWSTDTQYF.

This clone was seen once. The V gene is TRBV10-3, the J gene TRBJ2-3; D remains unclear. The V end lost 2 bases, the J end lost 3 bases, and 3 bases lay between the germline ends. This CDR3 comprises 12 residues. CDR1 is ENHRY, CDR2 SYGVKD, per germline. The CDR3 nucleotides read TGTGCCATCAGTGAGAGGACAGATACGCAGTATTTT. It codes for CAISERTDTQYF.

The chain joins TRBV30 to TRBJ1-4; 8 bases fit TRBD1. Germline CDR1 GTSNPN, CDR2 SVGIG (reference sequence). There are 14 residues in the CDR3. The V and J ends lost 2 bases and 6 bases, in that order; junction bases with no gene match: 5. The CDR3: CAWSTGTGDEKLFF. Written as DNA, the CDR3 is TGTGCCTGGAGTACCGGGACAGGAGATGAAAAACTGTTTTTT.

The gene calls are TRBV5-1 and TRBJ2-7, with 8 positions matching TRBD2. With 6 bases clipped from V and 7 bases from J, the junction kept 9 bases outside the gene matches. Germline V lookup: CDR1 SGHRS, CDR2 YFSETQ. This CDR3 has 13 residues. This chain's CDR3 is CASKLAAVGEQYF. The DNA of the CDR3 is TGCGCCAGCAAACTAGCGGCTGTGGGTGAGCAGTACTTC.

The V gene is TRBV6-5, the J gene TRBJ1-5; D unresolved. V lost 2 bases, J lost 0 bases, and 8 bases lay in between. The CDR3 is 15 residues long. Per the germline V gene, CDR1 is MNHEY and CDR2 is SVGAGI. CDR3 protein: CASSYDGGSNQPQHF. The CDR3 DNA sequence: TGTGCCAGCAGTTACGACGGCGGTAGCAATCAGCCCCAGCATTTT.

The J gene is TRBJ1-5, the V gene TRBV6-1; 10 positions match TRBD1. The CDR3 is made up of 14 amino acids. With V trimmed by 8 bases and J by 6 bases, 7 bases remained unmatched. Per the germline V gene, CDR1 is MNHNS and CDR2 is SASEGT. The CDR3 DNA reads TGTGCCAGCGGAATGACAGGGGGCGGTCAGCCCCAGCATTTT. Amino acids: CASGMTGGGQPQHF.

The V and J genes are TRBV7-9 and TRBJ2-7; 7 nucleotides line up with TRBD2. The junction had 7 bases not matched to a gene; V was cut back by 5 bases and J by 6 bases. Germline V gene lookup returns CDR1 SEHNR and CDR2 FQNEAQ (reference sequence). This CDR3 is 13 amino acids long. CDR3 bases: TGTGCCAGCAGCGCGCGGACTAGTTCCGAGCAGTACTTC. Translation: CASSARTSSEQYF.

The chain joins TRBV25-1 to TRBJ1-2, with a tentative D call TRBD1 (5 bases). This CDR3 spans 15 amino acids. V was clipped by 3 bases and J by 5 bases, with 16 bases between them. Germline V lookup: CDR1 MGHDK, CDR2 SYGVNS. CDR3 residues: CASSDPNRRGYGYTF. In nucleotides, the CDR3 is TGTGCCAGCAGTGACCCCAACAGGAGAGGGTATGGCTACACCTTC.